One and the same sample provided the 13 T cell receptor beta chains below, sequenced in a study of T cell responses to AZD1222 COVID-19 vaccine. Profiled with immunoSEQ multiplex PCR; TCRdb holds only in-frame clones, not every one. This table holds about 80,000 clones, 70% to 90% found once. Material: peripheral blood, obtained 28 days after the second AZD1222 dose. These receptors were collected from an adult who received the AZD1222 COVID-19 vaccine.

J is TRBJ2-6 and V is TRBV5-1, with TRBD2 as a possible D gene (6 bases). The CDR3 consists of 16 residues. The V end lost 4 bases, the J end lost 0 bases, and 11 bases lay between the germline ends. CDR1 is SGHRS and CDR2 is YFSETQ in the germline V gene. CDR3: CASSRSGDSGANVLTF. The CDR3 bases are TGCGCCAGCAGCCGCTCGGGGGACTCTGGGGCCAACGTCCTGACTTTC.

The chain couples TRBV1 to TRBJ1-4. TRBV1 is designated a pseudogene. The CDR3 contains 18 residues. CDR3 DNA: TGCACCAGCAGCTTAGGAGGGGCGAAAACTGCAACTAATGAAAAACTGTTTTTT. Encoded protein: CTSSLGGAKTATNEKLFF.

This clone was observed many times. This sequence joins TRBV5-5 and TRBJ1-6; D remains ambiguous. V was clipped by 4 bases and J by 4 bases, with 6 bases between them. CDR3 size: 13 residues. Germline V CDR1 and CDR2: SGHKS, YYEKEE (reference sequence). CDR3 in amino acids: CASSPSYNSPLHF. The CDR3 DNA follows: TGTGCCAGCAGCCCGTCATATAATTCACCCCTCCACTTT.

A few counts support this clone. The V and J genes are TRBV5-4 and TRBJ1-2; the D gene is possibly TRBD1 (5 bases). CDR1 is SGHNT, CDR2 YYREEE, per germline (reference sequence). The CDR3 covers 13 residues. Trimming took off 0 bases at V and 6 bases at J, with 9 bases between the two ends. Here the CDR3 DNA reads TGTGCCAGCAGCTTGGCCGGGACGGATGGCTACACCTTC. Its translation: CASSLAGTDGYTF.

This chain joins TRBV5-6 and TRBJ2-7; no definite D call. CDR1 is SGHDT, CDR2 YYEEEE, per germline. Trimming took 0 bases from V and 3 from J, leaving 10 bases between them. This CDR3 is built from 14 residues. The CDR3, as DNA: TGTGCCAGCAGCTTGGAGACCCACTACTACGAGCAGTACTTC. This codes for CASSLETHYYEQYF.

The chain carries TRBV20-1 and TRBJ1-1; the D is unclear. This CDR3 spans 11 amino acids. Trimming cost V 8 bases and J 5 bases, with 12 bases left between them. CDR1 DFQATT and CDR2 SNEGSKA come from the germline V gene (reference sequence). The CDR3 protein is CSYSRGTEAFF. The CDR3 DNA sequence: TGCAGTTACTCGAGAGGGACTGAAGCTTTCTTT.

The chain has TRBV24-1 and TRBJ1-1, with D unclear. V was pared by 5 bases and J by 1 base, with 7 bases between. The CDR3 totals 13 residues. Germline assignment: CDR1 KGHDR and CDR2 SFDVKD. In nucleotides, the CDR3 is TGTGCCACCAGTGTAGGCAGGAACACTGAAGCTTTCTTT. It yields the protein CATSVGRNTEAFF.

The chain is built from TRBV12-3 or TRBV12-4 and TRBJ2-3, with unresolved D. V was clipped by 5 bases and J by 4 bases, with 10 bases between them. This CDR3 contains 13 residues. The DNA of the CDR3 is TGTGCCAGCAGTCAAGAACAATCAGATACGCAGTATTTT. It is translated as CASSQEQSDTQYF.

The chain employs TRBV5-5 and TRBJ1-5; the D gene is possibly TRBD1 (5 bases). The CDR3 consists of 17 residues. Germline CDR1 SGHKS, CDR2 YYEKEE (reference sequence). The ends were cut back, 0 bases at V and 1 base at J, with 14 bases in the middle. Here the CDR3 DNA reads TGTGCCAGCAGCTTGGTGGTGACAGTATCCAGCAATCAGCCCCAGCATTTT. It codes for CASSLVVTVSSNQPQHF. Filled out from reference TRBV5-5 and TRBJ1-5, the complete variable domain reads DAGVTQSPTHLIKTRGQQVTLRCSPISGHKSVSWYQQVLGQGPQFIFQYYEKEERGRGNFPDRFSARQFPNYSSELNVNALLLGDSALYLCASSLVVTVSSNQPQHFGDGTRLSIL.

This rearrangement joins TRBV7-6 to TRBJ2-1; TRBD2 matches 10 bases. Germline CDR1 reads SGHVS; CDR2 reads FNYEAQ. The CDR3 contains 17 residues. Trimming cost V 5 bases and J 3 bases; bases outside gene matches: 10. CDR3 sequence: CASSESLAGGVYNEQFF. CDR3 DNA: TGTGCCAGCAGCGAGAGTTTAGCGGGGGGCGTCTACAATGAGCAGTTCTTC.

The CDR3 sequence: CASSFYTGTGDNSPLHF. The CDR3 bases are TGCGCCAGCAGCTTCTATACCGGGACAGGGGATAATTCACCCCTCCACTTT. The chain combines TRBV5-1 with TRBJ1-6; 10 bases agree with TRBD1. Germline assignment: CDR1 SGHRS and CDR2 YFSETQ. There are 17 residues in the CDR3. J was trimmed by 5 bases and V by 2 bases; bases with no gene match: 7.

The V gene is TRBV3-1 (or the pseudogene TRBV3-2), the J gene TRBJ2-1; maybe TRBD2 (6 bases). The CDR3 is made up of 18 amino acids. Germline assignment: CDR1 LGHDT and CDR2 YNNKEL (reference sequence). With 0 bases removed from V and 1 base from J, the gap between germline ends came to 16 bases. The CDR3 loop reads CASSQEAGARNSYNEQFF. CDR3 nucleotides: TGTGCCAGCAGCCAAGAAGCGGGCGCTCGCAATTCCTACAATGAGCAGTTCTTC.

In this sample, this clone turned up once. The CDR3 loop reads CASSQAASGYEQYF. In DNA form, the CDR3 reads TGTGCCAGCAGCCAAGCGGCTTCGGGCTACGAGCAGTACTTC. The chain links TRBV3-1 (or the pseudogene TRBV3-2) to TRBJ2-7; no definite D call. Looked up from germline, CDR1 is LGHDT and CDR2 is YNNKEL (reference sequence). Trimming took off 1 base at V and 3 bases at J, with 10 bases between the two ends. The length of the CDR3 is 14 residues.